One and the same sample provided the 15 T cell receptor beta chains below, sequenced in a study of blood T cell repertoires in COVID-19. Produced via immunoSEQ multiplex PCR; TCRdb's table is partial and in-frame only. The sample carries more than 300,000 clones, more than 85% recorded once. The source material was PBMCs or T cells enriched from blood (not recorded which). The receptor set was obtained from a woman in her thirties or forties who had been exposed to COVID-19.

The CDR3 DNA reads TGTGCCAGTAGTACCCGGGCTGGAAACACCATATATTTT. Translating it yields CASSTRAGNTIYF. This chain uses TRBV19 with TRBJ1-3, with D hard to call. Germline values: CDR1 LNHDA, CDR2 SQIVND (reference sequence). V was cut by 4 bases and J by 2 bases, with 6 bases left in between. The CDR3 is 13 amino acids.

CDR3 sequence: CASSIGQGGYYEQYF. CDR3 coding DNA: TGTGCCAGCAGTATCGGGCAGGGCGGCTACTACGAGCAGTACTTC. The genes are TRBV27 and TRBJ2-7; possible D gene TRBD1, 5 bases. Trimming took 5 bases from V and 3 from J, leaving 17 bases between them. Germline V gives CDR1 MNHEY, CDR2 SMNVEV (reference sequence). The CDR3 extends over 15 amino acids.

The chain combines TRBV7-9 with TRBJ1-6; no definite D call. This CDR3 is built from 18 residues. V was clipped by 4 bases and J by 0 bases, with 16 bases between them. Germline CDR1 and CDR2: SEHNR and FQNEAQ (reference sequence). CDR3: CASSSGRVGSSYNSPLHF. The CDR3 coding sequence is TGTGCCAGCAGCTCGGGAAGGGTCGGGAGCTCCTATAATTCACCCCTCCACTTT.

This clone was detected once. This chain links TRBV2 with TRBJ1-1; 7 nucleotides agree with TRBD1. V was pared by 6 bases and J by 1 base, with 2 bases of the junction left unmatched. Germline V lookup: CDR1 SNHLY, CDR2 FYNNEI. The CDR3 is 13 amino acids. CDR3 sequence reads: CASRRDRNTEAFF. CDR3 nucleotides: TGTGCCAGCAGGAGGGACAGGAACACTGAAGCTTTCTTT.

This sequence joins TRBV18 and TRBJ2-7; TRBD2 matches at 7 bases. CDR1 and CDR2 (germline): KGHSH, LQKENI. V shed 6 bases, J shed 1 base, and the junction held 9 bases outside the gene matches. This CDR3 region has 15 residues. Here the CDR3 DNA reads TGTGCCAGCTCCCGGACTAGTTTCAGATCCTACGAGCAGTACTTC. This codes for CASSRTSFRSYEQYF.

The rearrangement uses TRBV19 and TRBJ2-2; 9 bases agree with TRBD2. The CDR3 spans 15 residues. The germline V gene has CDR1 LNHDA and CDR2 SQIVND (reference sequence). J lost 6 bases, V lost 7 bases, and 9 bases had no gene match. The CDR3 DNA reads as TGTGCCAGTAAAATCGCGAGCGGGGGGTCCGGGGAGCTGTTTTTT. It translates to CASKIASGGSGELFF. Combining the CDR3 with reference TRBV19 and TRBJ2-2 gives the whole variable domain DGGITQSPKYLFRKEGQNVTLSCEQNLNHDAMYWYRQDPGQGLRLIYYSQIVNDFQKGDIAEGYSVSREKKESFPLTVTSAQKNPTAFYLCASKIASGGSGELFFGEGSRLTVL.

Here the CDR3 DNA reads TGCAGCGTTGCTATTGGAGGGATGAGGACCGGGGAGCTGTTTTTT. This translates into CSVAIGGMRTGELFF. The chain has TRBV29-1 and TRBJ2-2; D might be TRBD2 (6 bases). V was shortened by 4 bases and J by 5 bases, with 17 bases between the two germline ends. The germline V gene encodes CDR1 SQVTM and CDR2 ANQGSEA. This CDR3 spans 15 amino acids.

The gene calls are TRBV11-3 and TRBJ1-4, with a tentative D call TRBD1 (6 bases). Germline assignment: CDR1 SGHNT and CDR2 YENEEA. The V end lost 4 bases, the J end lost 10 bases, and 16 bases lay between the germline ends. The CDR3 sequence is 14 residues long. The CDR3 reads CASSSGTSLGKLFF. DNA of the CDR3: TGTGCCAGCAGCTCCGGGACAAGCCTTGGAAAACTGTTTTTT.

V and J are TRBV25-1 and TRBJ1-6, with 7 positions matching TRBD1. Per the germline V gene, CDR1 is MGHDK and CDR2 is SYGVNS. The CDR3 loop spans 15 amino acids. The ends lost 4 bases at V and 9 bases at J; junction bases unmatched: 9. CDR3 region: CASSAITGAGSPLHF. DNA for the CDR3: TGTGCCAGCAGTGCTATTACAGGGGCTGGTTCACCCCTCCACTTT.

The V call is TRBV7-6, the J call TRBJ2-2, with 8 bases lining up with TRBD1. The germline V gene encodes CDR1 SGHVS and CDR2 FNYEAQ. The CDR3 extends over 18 amino acids. Germline trimming cut 6 bases from V and 6 bases from J; bases unmatched to any gene: 18. The DNA for the CDR3 is TGTGCCAGCAGGGCTGGGACAGGCCCGTTACGCCTACCCGGGGAGCTGTTTTTT. This encodes CASRAGTGPLRLPGELFF.

V and J are TRBV5-4 and TRBJ2-1; 13 nucleotides align to TRBD2. V shed 4 bases, J shed 8 bases, and the junction held 6 bases outside the gene matches. The germline gives CDR1 SGHNT, CDR2 YYREEE (reference sequence). CDR3 length equals 15 residues. In DNA, the CDR3 is TGTGCCAGCAGCCGGACTAGCGGGAGCGAGTATGAGCAGTTCTTC. Amino acids: CASSRTSGSEYEQFF.

The V and J genes are TRBV7-9 and TRBJ1-2; TRBD1 might be the D (6 bases). The CDR3 is 16 residues long. Germline V gene sequence: CDR1 SEHNR, CDR2 FQNEAQ (reference sequence). The V and J ends lost 5 bases and 3 bases respectively, with 19 bases between them. The CDR3 DNA sequence: TGTGCCAGCAGCCCGGGGGGGCAGGGGTCACACTATGGCTACACCTTC. Translation gives CASSPGGQGSHYGYTF.

The rearrangement joins TRBV14 to TRBJ1-1, with TRBD1 matching 8 bases. J gave up 0 bases and V 4 bases, and 4 bases lay outside the gene matches. Germline V CDR1 and CDR2: SGHDN, FVKESK. This CDR3 is 15 amino acids long. CDR3 region: CASSPGTGMNTEAFF. The DNA of the CDR3 is TGTGCCAGCAGCCCTGGGACAGGAATGAACACTGAAGCTTTCTTT. Supplemented by reference TRBV14 and TRBJ1-1, the full variable domain reads EAGVTQFPSHSVIEKGQTVTLRCDPISGHDNLYWYRRVMGKEIKFLLHFVKESKQDESGMPNNRFLAERTGGTYSTLKVQPAELEDSGVYFCASSPGTGMNTEAFFGQGTRLTVV.

Regarding this clone: Other DNA sequences in the same sample also yield this CDR3. The chain carries TRBV30 and TRBJ1-5; D perhaps matches TRBD1 (6 bases). The V end was cut by 0 bases, the J end by 4 bases, with 13 bases between. The V gene's germline CDR1 is GTSNPN and CDR2 SVGIG (reference sequence). CDR3 length: 15 residues. CDR3 residues: CAWSVWGQGNQPQHF. The CDR3 DNA reads as TGTGCCTGGAGTGTTTGGGGGCAGGGAAATCAGCCCCAGCATTTT.

This chain joins TRBV18 and TRBJ2-3; a weak D match, TRBD2 (5 bases). CDR1 KGHSH and CDR2 LQKENI come from the germline V gene. Trimming left V 4 bases short and J 6 bases short, with 11 bases between. This CDR3 comprises 13 residues. The CDR3 bases are TGTGCCAGCTCACTTTCCCGAGGGGATACGCAGTATTTT. It specifies CASSLSRGDTQYF.